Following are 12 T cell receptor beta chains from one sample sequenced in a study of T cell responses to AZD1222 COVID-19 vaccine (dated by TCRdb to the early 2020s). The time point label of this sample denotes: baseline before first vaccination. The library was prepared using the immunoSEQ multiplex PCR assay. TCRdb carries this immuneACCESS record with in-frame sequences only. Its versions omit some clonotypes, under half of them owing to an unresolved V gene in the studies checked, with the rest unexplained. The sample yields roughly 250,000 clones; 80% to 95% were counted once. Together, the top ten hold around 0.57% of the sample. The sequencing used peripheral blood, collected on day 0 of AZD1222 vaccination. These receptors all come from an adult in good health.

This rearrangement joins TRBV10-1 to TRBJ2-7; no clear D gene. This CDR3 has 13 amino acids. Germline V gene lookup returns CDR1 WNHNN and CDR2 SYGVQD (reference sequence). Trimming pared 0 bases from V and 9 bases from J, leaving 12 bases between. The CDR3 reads CASSESDPNGQYF. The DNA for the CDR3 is TGCGCCAGCAGTGAGTCGGACCCAAACGGGCAGTACTTC.

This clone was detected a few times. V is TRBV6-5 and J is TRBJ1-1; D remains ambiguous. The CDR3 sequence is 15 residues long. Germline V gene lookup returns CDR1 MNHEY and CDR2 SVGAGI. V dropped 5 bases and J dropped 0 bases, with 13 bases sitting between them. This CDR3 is CASSPTGGMNTEAFF. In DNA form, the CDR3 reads TGTGCCAGCAGTCCGACCGGAGGGATGAACACTGAAGCTTTCTTT.

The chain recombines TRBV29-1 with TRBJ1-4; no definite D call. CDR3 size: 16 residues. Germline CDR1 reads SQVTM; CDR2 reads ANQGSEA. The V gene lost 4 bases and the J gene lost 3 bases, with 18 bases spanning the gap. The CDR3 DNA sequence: TGCAGCGTTGCTGGCTTATCGAGAGGGTCTAATGAAAAACTGTTTTTT. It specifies CSVAGLSRGSNEKLFF. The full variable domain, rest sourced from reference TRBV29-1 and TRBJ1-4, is SAVISQKPSRDICQRGTSLTIQCQVDSQVTMMFWYRQQPGQSLTLIATANQGSEATYESGFVIDKFPISRPNLTFSTLTVSNMSPEDSSIYLCSVAGLSRGSNEKLFFGSGTQLSVL.

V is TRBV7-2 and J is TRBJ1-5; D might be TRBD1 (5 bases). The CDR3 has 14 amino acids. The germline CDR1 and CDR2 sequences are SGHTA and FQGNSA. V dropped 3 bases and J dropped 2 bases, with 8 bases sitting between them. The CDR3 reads CASSFQGGNQPQHF. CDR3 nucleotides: TGTGCCAGCAGCTTCCAGGGAGGCAATCAGCCCCAGCATTTT.

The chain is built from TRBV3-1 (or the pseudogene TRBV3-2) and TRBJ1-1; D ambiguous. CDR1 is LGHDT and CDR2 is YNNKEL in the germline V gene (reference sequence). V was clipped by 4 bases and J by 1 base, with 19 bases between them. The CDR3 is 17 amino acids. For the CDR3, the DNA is TGTGCCAGCAGCCGGACGGATCCTGGGTCCTGGAACACTGAAGCTTTCTTT. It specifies CASSRTDPGSWNTEAFF.

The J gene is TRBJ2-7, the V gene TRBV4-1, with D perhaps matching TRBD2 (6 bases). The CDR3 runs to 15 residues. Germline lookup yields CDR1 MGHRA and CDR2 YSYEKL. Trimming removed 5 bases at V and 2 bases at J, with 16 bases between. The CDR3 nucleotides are TGCGCCAGCAGCTCCGACCCGGGCGGGACCTACGAGCAGTACTTC. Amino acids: CASSSDPGGTYEQYF.

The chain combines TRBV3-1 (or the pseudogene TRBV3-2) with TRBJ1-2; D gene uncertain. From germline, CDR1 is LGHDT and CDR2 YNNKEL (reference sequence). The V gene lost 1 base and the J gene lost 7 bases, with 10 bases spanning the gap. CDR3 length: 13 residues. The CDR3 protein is CASSQGVRSGYTF. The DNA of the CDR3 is TGTGCCAGCAGCCAAGGGGTTAGGAGTGGCTACACCTTC.

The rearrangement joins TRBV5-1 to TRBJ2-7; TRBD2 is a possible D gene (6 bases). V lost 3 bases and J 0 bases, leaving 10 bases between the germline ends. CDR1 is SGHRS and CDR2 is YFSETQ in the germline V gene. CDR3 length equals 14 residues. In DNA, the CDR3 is TGCGCCAGCAGCTCCCATAGCGGCTCCTACGAGCAGTACTTC. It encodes CASSSHSGSYEQYF.

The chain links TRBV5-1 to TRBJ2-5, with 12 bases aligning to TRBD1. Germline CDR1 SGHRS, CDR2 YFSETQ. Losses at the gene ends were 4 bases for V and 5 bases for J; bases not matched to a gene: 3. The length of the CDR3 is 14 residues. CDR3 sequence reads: CASSLGQGAETQYF. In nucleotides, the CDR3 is TGCGCCAGCAGCCTGGGACAGGGGGCGGAGACCCAGTACTTC.

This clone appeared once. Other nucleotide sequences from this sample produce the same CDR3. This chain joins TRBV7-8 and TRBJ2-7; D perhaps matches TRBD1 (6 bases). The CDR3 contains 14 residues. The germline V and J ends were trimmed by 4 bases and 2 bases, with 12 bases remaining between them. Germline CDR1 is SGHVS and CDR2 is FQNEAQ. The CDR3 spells CASSSRGDTYEQYF. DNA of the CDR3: TGTGCCAGCAGCTCAAGAGGGGACACCTACGAGCAGTACTTC.

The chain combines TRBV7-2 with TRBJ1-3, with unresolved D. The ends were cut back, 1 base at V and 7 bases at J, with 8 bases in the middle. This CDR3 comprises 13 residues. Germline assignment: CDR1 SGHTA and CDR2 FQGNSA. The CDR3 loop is CASSLDTGNTIYF. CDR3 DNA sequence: TGTGCCAGCAGCTTAGATACCGGGAACACCATATATTTT.

CDR3 protein: CASSRTESYEQYF. CDR3 sequence (DNA): TGTGCCAGCAGCCGGACAGAGAGCTACGAGCAGTACTTC. The rearrangement joins TRBV2 to TRBJ2-7; TRBD1 is a possible D gene (6 bases). V was pared by 6 bases and J by 3 bases, with 12 bases between. The CDR3 is made up of 13 amino acids. Per the germline V gene, CDR1 is SNHLY and CDR2 is FYNNEI. The full variable domain, its missing parts supplied by reference TRBV2 and TRBJ2-7, is EPEVTQTPSHQVTQMGQEVILRCVPISNHLYFYWYRQILGQKVEFLVSFYNNEISEKSEIFDDQFSVERPDGSNFTLKIRSTKLEDSAMYFCASSRTESYEQYFGPGTRLTVT.